The 16 T cell receptor beta chains given below trace back to one sample, sequenced in a study of molecular identifiers for immune sequencing clone quantification (dated by TCRdb to 2017 to 2018). Receptor amplification or capture employed PCR. Sequencing relied on a NextSeq 500. Through fastp at Q25 and MiXCR, TCRdb rebuilt clones from the public reads, retaining in-frame beta chains. Entries that share a CDR3 protein sequence are merged under the most common genes and DNA. This sample has approximately 680,000 distinct CDR3 sequences in its table, and about 25% of those were observed once. Roughly 0.83% of the sample is held by the ten biggest clonotypes. The sequencing input was naive CD8+ T cells from blood, with Jurkat cell RNA spiked in. Per the publication, the cell subset or site label means: FACS-sorted CD8+CD4-CCR7+CD45RA+ naive T cells. Receptors originate from a human donor in good health. Some libraries in this study had Jurkat cell RNA spiked in.

Many counts were recorded for this clonotype. V and J are TRBV27 and TRBJ2-5; 11 nucleotides line up with TRBD2. CDR3 length: 16 residues. Germline V gene lookup returns CDR1 MNHEY and CDR2 SMNVEV (reference sequence). V dropped 6 bases and J dropped 5; count of bases not matched to a gene: 11. CDR3 in DNA: TGTGCCAGCAGCCCCACATTAGCGGGAGGGCCTGAGACCCAGTACTTC. Translation gives CASSPTLAGGPETQYF.

The chain combines TRBV7-9 with TRBJ1-5; D unclear. V gave up 4 bases and J gave up 2 bases, with 9 bases separating them. The CDR3 extends over 14 amino acids. Germline V gives CDR1 SEHNR, CDR2 FQNEAQ (reference sequence). CDR3: CASSSERGNQPQHF. CDR3 bases: TGTGCCAGCAGCTCAGAACGAGGCAATCAGCCCCAGCATTTT.

This clonotype has ten or more counts. The V gene is TRBV4-2, the J gene TRBJ1-1, with D hard to call. This CDR3 is 12 amino acids long. The germline V gene encodes CDR1 LGHNA and CDR2 YNFKEQ. V was shortened by 7 bases and J by 4 bases, with 10 bases between the two germline ends. Written as DNA, the CDR3 is TGTGCCAGCACCCTTAGCGGCACTGAAGCTTTCTTT. It translates to CASTLSGTEAFF.

Details on this clonotype: This clone may be a read error of a much larger clone one base away. The CDR3 carries no conserved terminal phenylalanine or tryptophan, so it likely arises from a read error. The chain has TRBV24-1 and TRBJ2-7, with 7 bases lining up with TRBD2. The CDR3 runs 11 residues. V lost 7 bases to trimming and J lost 5 bases; unmatched junction nucleotides: 1. CDR1 is KGHDR and CDR2 is SFDVKD in the germline V gene. The CDR3: CATRSGNEQYL. The CDR3 DNA follows: TGTGCCACCAGAAGCGGGAACGAGCAGTACCTC.

This clonotype was picked up many times. This rearrangement joins TRBV7-6 to TRBJ2-1; 7 nucleotides match TRBD2. V shed 1 base and J 5 bases; nucleotides not matched to a gene: 5. The germline CDR1 and CDR2 sequences are SGHVS and FNYEAQ. CDR3 length: 15 amino acids. The CDR3 protein is CASSLVRLADNEQFF. CDR3 nucleotides: TGTGCCAGCAGCTTAGTAAGACTAGCAGACAATGAGCAGTTCTTC.

This clonotype was recorded a few times. The CDR3 protein is CASSTIAGEVNEQFF. In DNA form, the CDR3 reads TGTGCCAGCAGCACCATAGCGGGGGAAGTGAATGAGCAGTTCTTC. The chain links TRBV12-3 or TRBV12-4 to TRBJ2-1, with 9 bases that match TRBD2. J gave up 7 bases and V 6 bases, and 10 bases lay outside the gene matches. The CDR3 loop spans 15 amino acids.

This clonotype was recorded once. The CDR3 ends on some other residue instead of the conserved phenylalanine or tryptophan, so this is likely a read error. CDR3 nucleotides: TGTGCCAGCAGTCCCCGGGACAGGGGAAACGACGAGCAGTACTCC. As protein: CASSPRDRGNDEQYS. The chain combines TRBV5-3 with TRBJ2-7; 10 nucleotides align to TRBD1. TRBV5-3 is designated an ORF whose function remains uncertain. Trimming at V came to 8 bases and at J to 5 bases, leaving 13 bases not matched to a gene. The CDR3 consists of 15 residues.

About this clonotype: This clone may be a read error of a much larger clone one base away. The J gene is TRBJ2-7, the V gene TRBV12-3 or TRBV12-4, with D possibly being TRBD1 (5 bases). The CDR3 has 13 residues. CDR3 coding DNA: TGTGCCAGCACTTTAGGGGTTTCCGACGAGCAGTACTTC. Its translation is CASTLGVSDEQYF.

There are many counts of this clonotype. V gene TRBV4-3 combines with J gene TRBJ1-4; D possibly corresponds to TRBD1 (6 bases). The germline V gene has CDR1 LGHNA and CDR2 YSLEER. V dropped 5 bases and J dropped 8 bases, with 15 bases sitting between them. This CDR3 is built from 14 residues. The CDR3 loop reads CASSSREGDEKLFF. CDR3 nucleotides: TGCGCCAGCAGCTCCCGTGAGGGGGACGAAAAACTGTTTTTT.

This clonotype was seen at least ten times. CDR3 sequence reads: CASSQGVGGALFF. CDR3 sequence (DNA): TGCGCCAGCAGCCAAGGGGTCGGGGGGGCCCTGTTCTTC. This chain links TRBV4-1 with TRBJ2-1; 8 nucleotides match TRBD2. The CDR3 runs 13 residues. CDR1 is MGHRA, CDR2 YSYEKL, per germline. Germline trimming cut 1 base from V and 15 bases from J; bases unmatched to any gene: 8.

The sample holds one count of this clonotype. The rearrangement joins TRBV30 to TRBJ2-1; 7 positions agree with TRBD2. This CDR3 is 14 amino acids long. With 0 bases clipped from V and 12 bases from J, the junction kept 11 bases outside the gene matches. From germline, CDR1 is GTSNPN and CDR2 SVGIG (reference sequence). CDR3 bases: TGTGCCTGGAGTGTAGGCGGGAGTTCTGGTGCGCAGTTCTTC. Protein product: CAWSVGGSSGAQFF.

J is TRBJ2-7 and V is TRBV4-1, with TRBD1 identical over 11 bases. The CDR3 spans 16 residues. Germline V gives CDR1 MGHRA, CDR2 YSYEKL. The V segment lost 2 bases and the J segment 4 bases; nucleotides outside the gene matches: 7. CDR3 DNA sequence: TGCGCCAGCAGCCAACTCCCCGGGACAGGGGGTTACGAGCAGTACTTC. It encodes CASSQLPGTGGYEQYF.

The chain couples TRBV30 to TRBJ2-1; D is unclear. CDR3 size: 16 residues. The germline V gene has CDR1 GTSNPN and CDR2 SVGIG (reference sequence). V lost 1 base and J 8 bases, leaving 21 bases between the germline ends. DNA of the CDR3: TGTGCCTGGAGTGACATAGGCGGCGCCGGGTCCGATGAGCAGTTCTTC. Amino acid sequence: CAWSDIGGAGSDEQFF.

The chain has TRBV20-1 and TRBJ2-3; 8 positions agree with TRBD2. CDR1 is DFQATT, CDR2 SNEGSKA, per germline (reference sequence). The CDR3 has 14 residues. The V gene end was trimmed by 1 base and the J gene end by 6 bases; junction bases not matched to a gene: 6. CDR3 sequence (DNA): TGCAGTGCTAGAGGAGCGGGAGTCGGGGATACGCAGTATTTT. Translated, it gives CSARGAGVGDTQYF.

For this clonotype: Possible read error: a much larger clone is one base away. This chain joins TRBV6-6 and TRBJ1-1, with 8 positions matching TRBD1. Per the germline V gene, CDR1 is MNHNY and CDR2 is SVGAGI (reference sequence). This CDR3 is 14 amino acids long. The CDR3 DNA follows: TGTGCCAGCGGTTACCTACAGGGGGGTACTGAAGCTTTCTTT. It specifies CASGYLQGGTEAFF.

On this clonotype: Since a much larger clone is just one base distant, this may be a read error. Likely a read error: the CDR3 ends without its conserved phenylalanine or tryptophan. The rearrangement uses TRBV4-3 and TRBJ2-5, with D perhaps matching TRBD1 or TRBD2 (5 bases each). Germline V CDR1 and CDR2: LGHNA, YSLEER. The V end was cut by 3 bases, the J end by 2 bases, with 10 bases between. CDR3 length: 14 amino acids. The CDR3 DNA reads TGCGCCAGCAGCCAGGGACCGCCACAAGAGACCCAGTACCTC. The encoded protein is CASSQGPPQETQYL.